This T cell receptor beta chain was sequenced for a study of T cells in Graves' hyperthyroidism and ophthalmopathy (dated by TCRdb to about 2019). In terms of the full investigation: Peripheral blood samples were taken at the time of initial diagnosis, prior to any treatment. To identify TCR V-J signatures that set the groups apart, the researchers used a discovery cohort of 90 to 100 patients, made up of under 50 with Graves' ophthalmopathy and about 55 with stable Graves' hyperthyroidism. Prospective prediction of ophthalmopathy was tested in an independent validation cohort consisting of 18 to 20 hyperthyroidism patients and over 15 patients who later progressed to ophthalmopathy. For training and testing, the 100 or so patients in the discovery cohort were randomly divided in a 7:3 ratio. Thyroid tissue and blood T-cell repertoires from more than 5 Graves' hyperthyroidism patients were also compared in the study. Following sampling, methimazole starting at 30 mg daily was given to hyperthyroidism patients, and high-dose intravenous methylprednisolone was given to ophthalmopathy patients. The paper describes TCR Vbeta CDR3 sequencing of 135 peripheral blood samples, made up of 43 ophthalmopathy patients, around 78 hyperthyroidism patients and roughly 17 progressor patients.

From a lookup of the germline V gene (reference sequence), CDR1 and CDR2 are LGHDT and YNNKEL. CDR3 length: 12 amino acids, cysteine to phenylalanine. The kept DNA is CDR3 alone, 36 bases in frame from the first base. Amplification of TCR beta CDR3 regions was carried out from RNA transcripts. For the first round of RT-PCR on the TCR CDR3, the HTBI primer set was used together with the Qiagen OneStep RT-PCR kit. A second multiplex PCR round built the libraries, followed by size selection and purification. Sequencing of the libraries was done on an Illumina HiSeq2000 using paired-end 100 bp reads. The study's own analysis went as follows. Raw data were processed with SOAPnuke, discarding reads with adapters, uncalled bases, mean Phred below 15, or no exact constant-primer or identifier match. COPE v1.2.5 was used to merge high-quality paired reads, and clonotypes were defined as unique nucleotide sequences. Clonotypes were aligned to IMGT TRBV, TRBD and TRBJ reference segments using MiTCR v1.1. The analysis was restricted to V-J combinations with a frequency above 0.0001, which together covered just over 99% of the repertoires. The TCS score was defined as F50 (clonal expansion) divided by E x V (chaos), with BLOSUM62-based TCRdist calculated between CDR3 peptides within each V-J. Welch's t-statistics and random forest reduced 514 V-J features to about 12, which were used in a naive Bayes classifier (R e1071). The public reads were reanalyzed by TCRdb: fastp trimming at Q25, MiXCR alignment, in-frame beta chains only. Rows matching on CDR3 protein sequence are summarized as one entry with the most common DNA and genes. The V and J calls were not made by the authors but by TCRdb's processing. Here the sample has 450,000 to 650,000 distinct CDR3 sequences; 13% to 15% occur a single time. The ten largest clones capture about 6.6% of the sample.

The full study reports these points: Most expanded thyroid clonotypes (frequency above 0.001) were also detected in blood, suggesting blood repertoires may reflect thyroid immune responses. No statistical method was used to set the sample size in advance, and investigators knew the group allocation. In validation, progression to ophthalmopathy was predicted by the model with around 70% sensitivity and around 76% specificity, a median of approximately 6.5 months before onset. Ophthalmopathy was separated from stable hyperthyroidism by a 13 V-J signature model, with around 90% sensitivity and around 81% specificity obtained in cross-validation and 80%/75% obtained in testing.

This clonotype was seen many times. Its specific antigen is unknown. A read error may account for a junction end that differs from germline. In the ophthalmopathy patients, disease was moderately to severely active, with a Clinical Activity Score of 3 or more, a NOSPECS grade of 4 or more, and a duration of less than 3 months. Exclusion was applied to patients with uncontrolled infections, other autoimmune diseases, pregnancy or lactation. Clinical symptoms, serum thyroxine and TRAb, thyroid ultrasound, and orbital computed tomography formed the basis for the diagnoses. Ficoll-Paque density gradient centrifugation was used to isolate PBMCs from 8 to 10 ml of fresh peripheral blood. Total RNA was extracted with Trizol reagent, and quality was checked on an Agilent 2100 Bioanalyzer.

Recombination linked TRBV3-1 to TRBJ2-5; the D gene is not confidently resolved. The sequencing input was blood. The sequence derives from a woman aged 18-35 years with Graves' ophthalmopathy. The CDR3 loop reads CASSQSDRTLYF. The nucleotides read TGTGCCAGCAGCCAATCAGACCGGACCCTGTACTTC.